Each of the 21 T cell receptor beta chains below was sequenced from the same sample in a study of T cell responses to AZD1222 COVID-19 vaccine. Some clones are missing from TCRdb's copy, which holds only in-frame ones; the method was immunoSEQ multiplex PCR. This table has about 150,000 clones, approximately 94% appearing once. The sequencing used peripheral blood, collected on day 0 of AZD1222 vaccination. The receptors shown here come from an adult in good health.

This chain connects TRBV13 to TRBJ2-6; no clear D. The CDR3 contains 14 residues. The V gene's germline CDR1 is PRHDT and CDR2 FYEKMQ (reference sequence). Trimming removed 3 bases at V and 0 bases at J, with 3 bases between. This CDR3 reads CASSFSSGANVLTF. The CDR3 coding sequence is TGTGCCAGCAGCTTCTCCTCTGGGGCCAACGTCCTGACTTTC.

The rearrangement links TRBV2 to TRBJ1-1; maybe TRBD1 (5 bases). V shed 1 base and J shed 4 bases, with 10 bases lying between them. This CDR3 has 14 amino acids. Germline lookup yields CDR1 SNHLY and CDR2 FYNNEI. Here the CDR3 reads CASSEDGGGTEAFF. DNA of the CDR3: TGTGCCAGCAGTGAAGATGGGGGGGGCACTGAAGCTTTCTTT.

The rearrangement uses TRBV30 and TRBJ1-6, with D perhaps matching TRBD1 (6 bases). Germline CDR1 GTSNPN, CDR2 SVGIG (reference sequence). This CDR3 comprises 17 residues. The V end lost 0 bases, the J end lost 6 bases, and 18 bases lay between the germline ends. The CDR3 reads CAWSVLGGQTFNSPLHF. CDR3 in DNA: TGTGCCTGGAGTGTACTCGGGGGGCAGACGTTTAATTCACCCCTCCACTTT.

CDR3 sequence: CASSLSGGRYNEKLFF. CDR3 nucleotides: TGTGCCAGCAGCCTATCGGGGGGTCGATATAATGAAAAACTGTTTTTT. This chain joins TRBV25-1 and TRBJ1-4; tentative D call: TRBD1 (5 bases). This CDR3 has 16 amino acids. The ends were cut back, 6 bases at V and 4 bases at J, with 18 bases in the middle. Germline CDR1 reads MGHDK; CDR2 reads SYGVNS.

This clone has a single count. The rearrangement uses TRBV6-2 or TRBV6-3 and TRBJ2-7; D perhaps matches TRBD1 (5 bases). Germline CDR1 is MNHEY and CDR2 is SVGEGT. Trimming cost V 4 bases and J 3 bases, with 10 bases left between them. The CDR3 runs to 13 residues. CDR3 sequence: CASSFTGHYEQYF. The CDR3 DNA reads as TGTGCCAGCAGTTTCACAGGACACTACGAGCAGTACTTC.

This chain uses TRBV25-1 with TRBJ1-6; D uncertain. Between the trimmed V and J ends, which lost 2 bases and 3 bases, there was a span of 11 bases. Germline V gives CDR1 MGHDK, CDR2 SYGVNS. The CDR3 has 16 residues. CDR3 residues: CASSENLEDYNSPLHF. The CDR3 DNA is TGTGCCAGCAGTGAAAATCTGGAGGACTATAATTCACCCCTCCACTTT. Full variable domain (missing parts from reference TRBV25-1 and TRBJ1-6): EADIYQTPRYLVIGTGKKITLECSQTMGHDKMYWYQQDPGMELHLIHYSYGVNSTEKGDLSSESTVSRIRTEHFPLTLESARPSHTSQYLCASSENLEDYNSPLHFGNGTRLTVT.

The chain carries TRBV9 and TRBJ1-2; no firm D call. V was trimmed by 0 bases and J by 4 bases, leaving 19 bases between them. CDR3 length equals 17 residues. In germline, CDR1 is SGDLS, CDR2 YYNGEE. CDR3 loop: CASSVGSLLSGSYGYTF. The DNA of the CDR3 is TGTGCCAGCAGCGTAGGTTCTCTTCTTTCGGGGAGCTATGGCTACACCTTC.

V gene TRBV10-3 combines with J gene TRBJ1-1, with 7 positions matching TRBD1. CDR3 length equals 13 residues. Germline V gene sequence: CDR1 ENHRY, CDR2 SYGVKD. V shed 6 bases, J shed 2 bases, and the junction held 3 bases outside the gene matches. CDR3 amino acids: CAIRGTANTEAFF. In DNA form, the CDR3 reads TGTGCCATCAGAGGGACAGCCAACACTGAAGCTTTCTTT.

This chain joins TRBV14 and TRBJ1-1, with 7 bases identical to TRBD1. This CDR3 contains 15 residues. Germline trimming cut 4 bases from V and 6 bases from J; bases unmatched to any gene: 11. Germline values: CDR1 SGHDN, CDR2 FVKESK. As DNA, the CDR3 is TGTGCCAGCAGCCCCCCCGGGCACAGGGGCCCTGAAGCTTTCTTT. Amino acids: CASSPPGHRGPEAFF. Together with reference TRBV14 and TRBJ1-1, the CDR3 gives the full variable domain: EAGVTQFPSHSVIEKGQTVTLRCDPISGHDNLYWYRRVMGKEIKFLLHFVKESKQDESGMPNNRFLAERTGGTYSTLKVQPAELEDSGVYFCASSPPGHRGPEAFFGQGTRLTVV.

The V call is TRBV6-5, the J call TRBJ2-7, with D perhaps matching TRBD2 (6 bases). Germline V gene sequence: CDR1 MNHEY, CDR2 SVGAGI. The CDR3 sequence is 13 residues long. Deletions cut 8 bases from V and 6 bases from J, with 17 bases between. CDR3 sequence reads: CASRSSAASEQYF. The DNA for the CDR3 is TGTGCCAGCCGTTCTAGCGCGGCATCCGAGCAGTACTTC.

This clone showed up just once. CDR3 nucleotides: TGTGCCATCACCTTGGGCCCCTCGACAGGGCGGTATGGCTACACCTTC. Translation: CAITLGPSTGRYGYTF. The V gene is TRBV10-3, the J gene TRBJ1-2; 7 bases fit TRBD1. The CDR3 consists of 16 residues. V gave up 7 bases and J gave up 5 bases; unmatched junction bases: 16. Per germline, CDR1 ENHRY and CDR2 SYGVKD.

In DNA form, the CDR3 reads TGTGCCAGCAGCCAAGCAAGGGGAACTGAAGCTTTCTTT. The encoded protein is CASSQARGTEAFF. This chain joins TRBV3-1 (or the pseudogene TRBV3-2) and TRBJ1-1; a weak D match, TRBD1 (5 bases). The ends were cut back, 1 base at V and 5 bases at J, with 8 bases in the middle. The CDR3 runs to 13 residues. Germline loops: CDR1 LGHDT, CDR2 YNNKEL (reference sequence).

The chain uses TRBV6-2 or TRBV6-3 and TRBJ1-1; 9 nucleotides line up with TRBD1. V lost 6 bases to trimming and J lost 5 bases; unmatched junction nucleotides: 10. CDR3 length: 15 residues. The germline V gene has CDR1 MNHEY and CDR2 SVGEGT. This CDR3 is CASSWPGQGSTEAFF. Here the CDR3 DNA reads TGTGCCAGCAGCTGGCCCGGACAGGGGTCGACTGAAGCTTTCTTT.

This rearrangement joins TRBV7-2 to TRBJ1-4, with D tentatively TRBD1 (5 bases). CDR3 length: 19 amino acids. Trimming took off 1 base at V and 4 bases at J, with 22 bases between the two ends. Germline V gene sequence: CDR1 SGHTA, CDR2 FQGNSA. CDR3 amino acids: CASSLGMAGNRYGNEKLFF. The CDR3 DNA reads TGTGCCAGCAGCTTAGGGATGGCAGGGAACCGATATGGTAATGAAAAACTGTTTTTT.

By frequency in the sample, this clone is medium-sized (0.01 to 0.1%). The CDR3 coding sequence is TGTGCCAGCAGCAAAGCTGAAAGCTCCTATAATTCACCCCTCCACTTT. It specifies CASSKAESSYNSPLHF. The J gene is TRBJ1-6, the V gene TRBV21-1. TRBV21-1 corresponds to a pseudogene. This CDR3 has 16 residues.

J is TRBJ1-2 and V is TRBV5-1, with D unclear. CDR3 size: 14 residues. Trimming took off 1 base at V and 7 bases at J, with 14 bases between the two ends. Germline CDR1 is SGHRS and CDR2 is YFSETQ. CDR3 amino acids: CASSLRASFGGYTF. CDR3 bases: TGCGCCAGCAGCTTGAGGGCGAGCTTCGGTGGCTACACCTTC.

The chain couples TRBV27 to TRBJ1-1; D unclear. V lost 5 bases to trimming and J lost 0 bases, with 7 bases between them. In germline, CDR1 is MNHEY, CDR2 SMNVEV (reference sequence). The CDR3 contains 13 residues. In nucleotides, the CDR3 is TGTGCCAGCAGTATACTGATGAACACTGAAGCTTTCTTT. Translated: CASSILMNTEAFF.

This chain joins TRBV21-1 and TRBJ2-7; the DNA was not compared with TRBD1, the D call given in the table. TRBV21-1 is given as a pseudogene. The CDR3 has 16 residues. CDR3 nucleotides: TGTGCCAGCAGCAAAGTAAGGCGGACAATTAACTACGAGCAGTACTTC. This translates into CASSKVRRTINYEQYF.

The V call is TRBV24-1, the J call TRBJ1-5, with 9 positions matching TRBD1. CDR3 size: 17 residues. Per the germline V gene, CDR1 is KGHDR and CDR2 is SFDVKD. The V segment lost 2 bases and the J segment 0 bases; nucleotides outside the gene matches: 4. The CDR3 DNA sequence: TGTGCCACCAGTGATTCTAAACAGGGGGCTAGCAATCAGCCCCAGCATTTT. Translated, it gives CATSDSKQGASNQPQHF.

The chain joins TRBV5-6 to TRBJ1-4; TRBD1 agrees at 9 bases. This CDR3 has 15 amino acids. Germline CDR1 reads SGHDT; CDR2 reads YYEEEE. The V segment lost 4 bases and the J segment 4 bases; nucleotides outside the gene matches: 5. The chain's CDR3 is CASSQLTGGNEKLFF. The CDR3 DNA is TGTGCCAGCAGCCAACTGACAGGGGGTAATGAAAAACTGTTTTTT. The entire variable domain, with the rest obtained from reference TRBV5-6 and TRBJ1-4, is as follows: DAGVTQSPTHLIKTRGQQVTLRCSPKSGHDTVSWYQQALGQGPQFIFQYYEEEERQRGNFPDRFSGHQFPNYSSELNVNALLLGDSALYLCASSQLTGGNEKLFFGSGTQLSVL.

The rearrangement uses TRBV10-3 and TRBJ1-4; 8 bases map to TRBD1. The CDR3 has 15 amino acids. J gave up 7 bases and V 8 bases, and 12 bases lay outside the gene matches. Germline values: CDR1 ENHRY, CDR2 SYGVKD. CDR3 DNA sequence: TGTGCCATCGGTCAGGTCGGGACAGGTACTGAAAAACTGTTTTTT. This gives the protein CAIGQVGTGTEKLFF.